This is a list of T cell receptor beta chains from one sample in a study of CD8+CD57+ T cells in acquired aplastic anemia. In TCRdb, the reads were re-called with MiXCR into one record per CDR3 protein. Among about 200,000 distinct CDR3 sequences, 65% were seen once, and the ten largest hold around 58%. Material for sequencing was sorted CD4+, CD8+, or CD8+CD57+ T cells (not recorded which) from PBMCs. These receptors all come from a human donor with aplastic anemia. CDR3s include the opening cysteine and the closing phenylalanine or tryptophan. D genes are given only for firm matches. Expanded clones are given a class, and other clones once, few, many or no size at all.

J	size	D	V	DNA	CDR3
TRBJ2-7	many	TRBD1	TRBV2	TGTGCCAGCAGTGAAGCGCTTCGACTAGGGACAGGGGGGAAATACGAGCAGTACTTC	CASSEALRLGTGGKYEQYF
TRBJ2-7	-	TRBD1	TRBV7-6	TGTGCCAGCAGTACTCCTAGACAGGGGCCTGGCGAGCAGTACTTC	CASSTPRQGPGEQYF
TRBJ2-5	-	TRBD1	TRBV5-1	TGTGCCAGCAGCGGACAGGGCTCCCATTGGACCCAGTACTTC	CASSGQGSHWTQYF
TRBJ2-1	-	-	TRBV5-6	TGTGCCAGCAGCTTCTACGGGGGAAACAATGAGCAGTTCTTC	CASSFYGGNNEQFF
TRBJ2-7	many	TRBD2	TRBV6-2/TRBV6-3	TGTGCCAGCAGTTACCGTCCCGGGACTAGCGGCCTCTACGAGCAGTACTTC	CASSYRPGTSGLYEQYF
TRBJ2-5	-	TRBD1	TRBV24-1	TGTGCCACCAGTGATTTGGAGACAGGGCGGCAAGAGACCCAGTACTTC	CATSDLETGRQETQYF
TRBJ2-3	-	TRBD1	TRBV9	TGTGCCAGCAGCTTTGTAGGGGGGACAGGGGTTTTTGGCACAGATACGCAGTATTTT	CASSFVGGTGVFGTDTQYF
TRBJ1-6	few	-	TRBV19	TGTGCCAGTAGTACCAGACAGAGTTCACCCCTCCACTTT	CASSTRQSSPLHF
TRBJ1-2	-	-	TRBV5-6	TGTGCCAGCATTATAGGGCAGTCTTTTAACTATGGCTACACCTTC	CASIIGQSFNYGYTF
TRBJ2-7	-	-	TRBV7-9	TGCGCCAGCAGCCAAGGGGGGCAGGGTCGGGTCGAGCAGTACTTC	CASSQGGQGRVEQYF
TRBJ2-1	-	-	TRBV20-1	TGCAGTCCTCTGATTGAGCAGTTCTTC	CSPLIEQFF
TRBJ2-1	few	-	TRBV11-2	TGTGCCAGCAGCTTAGAGGGGACACCCTACAATGAGCAGTTCTTC	CASSLEGTPYNEQFF
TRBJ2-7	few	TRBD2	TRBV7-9	TGTGCCAGCAGCTTATCCAGCGGGAGACACGAGCAGTACTTC	CASSLSSGRHEQYF